These 27 T cell receptor beta chains were all obtained from the same sample, sequenced in a study of cytomegalovirus exposure and HLA in healthy donors (dated 2017 in TCRdb). Libraries were constructed by the immunoSEQ multiplex PCR assay. A mixture of 60 forward primers for TCR Vbeta segments and 13 reverse primers for TCR Jbeta segments was used in the multiplex PCR. TCRdb took over this immuneACCESS table, retaining in-frame rearrangements with V and J assigned. Such tables are incomplete; in checked studies, under half of the missing clones stem from an unresolved V gene, and the remainder is unexplained. In all, the sample holds 150,000 to 200,000 clones, and 80% of those were seen once. The ten largest clones capture roughly 0.7% of the sample. The sample was PBMCs. These receptors were obtained from a boy aged 5-17 years in good health and CMV-seronegative.

The rearrangement joins TRBV19 to TRBJ2-5; 8 nucleotides agree with TRBD2. J gave up 13 bases and V 6 bases, and 16 bases lay outside the gene matches. The CDR3 runs to 14 residues. CDR1 is LNHDA and CDR2 is SQIVND in the germline V gene (reference sequence). The CDR3 spells CASSPQGGGLVMYF. For the CDR3, the DNA is TGTGCCAGTAGCCCTCAGGGCGGGGGGCTCGTCATGTACTTC.

This clone was recorded a few times. The chain couples TRBV4-1 to TRBJ1-1, with TRBD1 as a possible D gene (6 bases). CDR3 length: 14 residues. From germline, CDR1 is MGHRA and CDR2 YSYEKL. The germline V and J ends were trimmed by 2 bases and 8 bases, with 15 bases remaining between them. CDR3 region: CASSQSRGGMEAFF. Here the CDR3 DNA reads TGCGCCAGCAGCCAAAGTAGGGGGGGCATGGAAGCTTTCTTT.

Concerning this clone: The germline gene is not matched at one end of the junction; a read error may be the cause. This chain uses TRBV7-9 with TRBJ1-2; D gene ambiguous. Germline CDR1 reads SEHNR; CDR2 reads FQNEAQ (reference sequence). This CDR3 is 15 amino acids long. CDR3 bases: TGTTCCAGCAGCGAAGAGGGCTGGCCTAACTATGGCTACACCTTC. Translated, it gives CSSSEEGWPNYGYTF.

This rearrangement joins TRBV25-1 to TRBJ2-3, with D tentatively TRBD2 (6 bases). V was cut by 4 bases and J by 3 bases, with 14 bases left in between. CDR3 length equals 15 residues. CDR1 and CDR2 from the germline V gene are MGHDK and SYGVNS. This chain's CDR3 is CASSALAGGTDTQYF. CDR3 nucleotides: TGTGCCAGCAGTGCCCTAGCAGGAGGGACAGATACGCAGTATTTT.

V usage is TRBV6-6 and J usage is TRBJ2-7; 8 bases line up with TRBD2. The germline V gene encodes CDR1 MNHNY and CDR2 SVGAGI (reference sequence). This CDR3 has 15 residues. V dropped 6 bases and J dropped 6; count of bases not matched to a gene: 13. CDR3 residues: CASSPRGGGQSEQYF. The CDR3 DNA is TGTGCCAGCAGCCCACGGGGGGGAGGGCAGTCCGAGCAGTACTTC.

The chain joins TRBV4-2 to TRBJ2-1, with D maybe TRBD2 (5 bases). V dropped 0 bases and J dropped 7 bases, with 16 bases sitting between them. Germline V CDR1 and CDR2: LGHNA, YNFKEQ. The CDR3 length is 16 residues. CDR3 in amino acids: CASSQEPTGMRNEQFF. CDR3 DNA: TGTGCCAGCAGCCAAGAGCCTACGGGGATGAGGAATGAGCAGTTCTTC.

Points on this clone: A read error may account for a junction end that differs from germline. The chain is built from TRBV7-7 and TRBJ2-5, with 15 bases identical to TRBD2. Germline loops: CDR1 SSHAT, CDR2 FNYEAQ (reference sequence). The CDR3 spans 17 residues. The CDR3: CASSLGLAGGPGETQYF. CDR3 nucleotides: TGTGCTAGCAGCTTAGGACTAGCGGGAGGGCCCGGGGAGACCCAGTACTTC.

This chain uses TRBV2 with TRBJ2-1, with 8 nucleotides matching TRBD1. V was clipped by 11 bases and J by 7 bases; unmatched bases: 7. The CDR3 has 12 amino acids. Germline loops: CDR1 SNHLY, CDR2 FYNNEI. In DNA, the CDR3 is TGTGCCCAAGACAGGGGAGGTAATGAGCAGTTCTTC. Amino acids: CAQDRGGNEQFF. Variable domain in full (rest from reference TRBV2 and TRBJ2-1): EPEVTQTPSHQVTQMGQEVILRCVPISNHLYFYWYRQILGQKVEFLVSFYNNEISEKSEIFDDQFSVERPDGSNFTLKIRSTKLEDSAMYFCAQDRGGNEQFFGPGTRLTVL.

V and J are TRBV6-1 and TRBJ2-3, with 7 bases lining up with TRBD2. Losses at the gene ends were 4 bases for V and 2 bases for J; bases not matched to a gene: 6. Germline V lookup: CDR1 MNHNS, CDR2 SASEGT. CDR3 size: 15 residues. The chain's CDR3 is CASSAVGGITDTQYF. CDR3 bases: TGTGCCAGCAGTGCCGTGGGGGGGATCACAGATACGCAGTATTTT.

A single count supports this clone. The V gene is TRBV2, the J gene TRBJ2-1; TRBD2 matches at 10 bases. CDR1 is SNHLY and CDR2 is FYNNEI in the germline V gene. There are 14 residues in the CDR3. The J segment lost 4 bases and the V segment lost 7 bases, leaving 4 bases of the junction unmatched. DNA for the CDR3: TGTGCCAGCAAGGCTAGCGGGGGTTACAATGAGCAGTTCTTC. The encoded protein is CASKASGGYNEQFF.

The chain employs TRBV19 and TRBJ1-2; the match to TRBD1 covers 8 bases. This CDR3 spans 13 amino acids. Germline V gene data show CDR1 as LNHDA and CDR2 as SQIVND (reference sequence). J was trimmed by 6 bases and V by 8 bases; bases with no gene match: 8. CDR3 DNA sequence: TGTGCCAGTTCTGACAGGGGAGAGGATGGCTACACCTTC. Translation gives CASSDRGEDGYTF.

V and J are TRBV5-1 and TRBJ2-3; 10 bases match TRBD2. Unmatched junction bases numbered 4, after V lost 1 base and J lost 5 bases. Germline V gene data show CDR1 as SGHRS and CDR2 as YFSETQ. This CDR3 region has 15 residues. The CDR3 loop reads CASSLTLAGRDTQYF. The CDR3 DNA reads TGCGCCAGCAGCTTGACACTAGCGGGAAGAGATACGCAGTATTTT. Based on the CDR3 plus reference TRBV5-1 and TRBJ2-3, the full variable domain is KAGVTQTPRYLIKTRGQQVTLSCSPISGHRSVSWYQQTPGQGLQFLFEYFSETQRNKGNFPGRFSGRQFSNSRSEMNVSTLELGDSALYLCASSLTLAGRDTQYFGPGTRLTVL.

The V call is TRBV9, the J call TRBJ1-1; D call uncertain. The CDR3 contains 13 residues. Trimming removed 4 bases at V and 4 bases at J, with 11 bases between. Per germline, CDR1 SGDLS and CDR2 YYNGEE. In DNA form, the CDR3 reads TGTGCCAGCAGCCCCCGGACTTTCACTGAAGCTTTCTTT. Translated: CASSPRTFTEAFF.

The DNA for the CDR3 is TGTGCCTGGAGTGTGGGCAGGTTAGTCGACACTGAAGCTTTCTTT. This sequence encodes CAWSVGRLVDTEAFF. The J gene is TRBJ1-1, the V gene TRBV30; D not certain. Germline values: CDR1 GTSNPN, CDR2 SVGIG (reference sequence). The CDR3 extends over 15 amino acids. With 0 bases removed from V and 3 bases from J, the gap between germline ends came to 14 bases.

This clone was seen only a few times. The V and J genes are TRBV30 and TRBJ1-3; possibly TRBD1 for D (5 bases). The V end lost 1 base, the J end lost 0 bases, and 19 bases lay between the germline ends. From germline, CDR1 is GTSNPN and CDR2 SVGIG (reference sequence). CDR3 length: 18 amino acids. The CDR3 loop reads CAWSGGLGLLSSGNTIYF. CDR3 coding DNA: TGTGCCTGGAGTGGGGGCTTGGGGCTCCTTAGCTCTGGAAACACCATATATTTT.

This rearrangement joins TRBV30 to TRBJ1-4, with D possibly being TRBD1 (6 bases). Germline V gives CDR1 GTSNPN, CDR2 SVGIG (reference sequence). This CDR3 contains 15 residues. With 3 bases removed from V and 0 bases from J, the gap between germline ends came to 11 bases. The CDR3 region has the DNA TGTGCCTGGAGGAGGGGGACCACAACTAATGAAAAACTGTTTTTT. Its protein is CAWRRGTTTNEKLFF.

CDR3 nucleotides: TGTGCCAGCAGTTACTCGAGCCCCTCTCTCTACGAGCAGTACTTC. Encoded protein: CASSYSSPSLYEQYF. The chain has TRBV6-6 and TRBJ2-7, with D uncertain. V lost 0 bases, J lost 3 bases, and 12 bases lay in between. The CDR3 is made up of 15 amino acids. Germline V gene lookup returns CDR1 MNHNY and CDR2 SVGAGI (reference sequence).

This clone was counted a single time. The V and J genes are TRBV6-1 and TRBJ1-5; D possibly corresponds to TRBD1 (5 bases). Germline V gene lookup returns CDR1 MNHNS and CDR2 SASEGT. The germline V and J ends were trimmed by 0 bases and 4 bases, with 13 bases remaining between them. The CDR3 length is 16 residues. The CDR3 nucleotides are TGTGCCAGCAGTGAAGCCGTGACAGCGTTTAATCAGCCCCAGCATTTT. Protein sequence: CASSEAVTAFNQPQHF.

This clone was seen a few times. This sequence joins TRBV25-1 and TRBJ2-3; the D is unclear. Germline CDR1 is MGHDK and CDR2 is SYGVNS. V lost 5 bases, J lost 4 bases, and 7 bases lay in between. This CDR3 spans 12 amino acids. The DNA for the CDR3 is TGTGCCAGCAGTCGCACAGCAGATACGCAGTATTTT. Its translation is CASSRTADTQYF.

V is TRBV10-3 and J is TRBJ2-5, with TRBD2 matching over 8 bases. This CDR3 is 15 amino acids long. Germline trimming cut 0 bases from V and 2 bases from J; bases unmatched to any gene: 2. Germline values: CDR1 ENHRY, CDR2 SYGVKD. CDR3 sequence reads: CAISESPGGQETQYF. DNA for the CDR3: TGTGCCATCAGTGAGTCGCCGGGGGGGCAAGAGACCCAGTACTTC.

This chain uses TRBV5-1 with TRBJ2-7, with 14 nucleotides matching TRBD2. The CDR3 consists of 17 residues. Germline CDR1 is SGHRS and CDR2 is YFSETQ. Losses at the gene ends were 2 bases for V and 1 base for J; bases not matched to a gene: 5. The CDR3 DNA follows: TGCGCCAGCAGCTTCGGACTAGCGGGGGGCGGATCCTACGAGCAGTACTTC. Translated, it gives CASSFGLAGGGSYEQYF.

The CDR3 here is CASSLVGTSGRAYEQYF. CDR3 in DNA: TGCGCCAGCAGCTTGGTTGGGACTAGCGGGAGGGCCTACGAGCAGTACTTC. The V call is TRBV5-1, the J call TRBJ2-7; 16 bases agree with TRBD2. The CDR3 consists of 17 residues. Germline V gene lookup returns CDR1 SGHRS and CDR2 YFSETQ. Germline trimming cut 0 bases from V and 2 bases from J; bases unmatched to any gene: 2.

The chain has TRBV6-5 and TRBJ1-1, with D possibly TRBD1 on 6 matching bases. Germline CDR1 reads MNHEY; CDR2 reads SVGAGI. V gave up 0 bases and J gave up 0 bases, with 11 bases separating them. The CDR3 contains 16 residues. The CDR3 loop reads CASSYSNRVMNTEAFF. The DNA of the CDR3 is TGTGCCAGCAGTTACTCGAACAGGGTCATGAACACTGAAGCTTTCTTT.

In its sample, this clone was seen a few times. The chain is built from TRBV6-1 and TRBJ1-1, with TRBD1 identical over 9 bases. Germline loops: CDR1 MNHNS, CDR2 SASEGT. The V segment lost 5 bases and the J segment 2 bases; nucleotides outside the gene matches: 6. The length of the CDR3 is 15 residues. The CDR3 is CASSHRDRANTEAFF. The CDR3 DNA is TGTGCCAGCAGTCATAGGGACAGGGCCAACACTGAAGCTTTCTTT.

This chain uses TRBV6-1 with TRBJ2-1; TRBD2 agrees at 7 bases. Trimming took 9 bases from V and 4 from J; bases not matched to a gene: 6. Germline lookup yields CDR1 MNHNS and CDR2 SASEGT. The CDR3 runs 13 residues. CDR3 loop: CASRLANYNEQFF. CDR3 in DNA: TGTGCCAGTCGACTAGCTAATTACAATGAGCAGTTCTTC.

V and J are TRBV6-5 and TRBJ1-1; 7 nucleotides align to TRBD1. This CDR3 spans 16 amino acids. The junction had 15 bases not matched to a gene; V was cut back by 4 bases and J by 7 bases. CDR1 MNHEY and CDR2 SVGAGI come from the germline V gene. In DNA form, the CDR3 reads TGTGCCAGCAGTTTTCGACCATTGGGACAGCGTAATGAAGCTTTCTTT. Translated: CASSFRPLGQRNEAFF.

The rearrangement uses TRBV6-6 and TRBJ1-2, with 8 positions matching TRBD1. V was clipped by 6 bases and J by 1 base; unmatched bases: 4. The CDR3 covers 14 residues. Germline values: CDR1 MNHNY, CDR2 SVGAGI (reference sequence). The CDR3 DNA reads TGTGCCAGCAGCCCGGGACAGGATAACTATGGCTACACCTTC. This sequence encodes CASSPGQDNYGYTF.